This T cell receptor (beta chain) derives from a study of blood T cells in healthy people across ages. Study-level results: TCR beta diversity, measured per million T cells, fell in a roughly linear way with age. The study found more naive CD4+ cells and higher diversity in long-lived than aged donors. PBMCs that were unsorted prevented a conclusive naive versus antigen-experienced comparison.

Germline-derived CDR1 and CDR2 are MNHEY and SVGEGT. V was pared by 6 bases and J by 6 bases, with 8 bases between. This CDR3 is built from 12 residues. The sample holds a few counts of this clonotype. The antigen is undetermined. Each donor had approximately 10 milliliters of peripheral blood drawn. Primed by a sample-barcoded 5' primer and a J-beta primer mix, a second PCR proceeded for 7 to 11 cycles. TCRdb used MiXCR to reprocess the 5' RACE reads, holding one entry per CDR3 protein. The top ten hold less than 20% of the sample, which has 540,000 or so distinct CDR3 sequences, approximately 30% seen once.

The TCR originated in a woman in her sixties or seventies in good health. This chain links TRBV6-2 or TRBV6-3 with TRBJ2-2; D is undetermined. Material: blood. This chain's CDR3 is CASSPAPGELFF. CDR3 nucleotide sequence: TGTGCCAGCAGCCCAGCGCCCGGGGAGCTGTTTTTT.